The next 17 T cell receptor beta chains were all read from a single sample in a study of post-analysis software for immune sequencing data. Tagging with unique molecular identifiers was a feature of the TCR beta cDNA libraries. TCRdb redid the calling of the PCR reads with MiXCR, one entry per CDR3 protein. The repertoire holds 750,000 to 950,000 distinct CDR3 sequences, with approximately 44% as singletons. Study-wide results and limits: Controls had lower frequencies than patients of a handful of TRBV segments, which included TRBV5-6, TRBV5-1 and TRBV20-1.

No cognate antigen is known for these TCRs. The sample consisted of blood. These receptors originate from a girl aged 10-17 years with multiple sclerosis.

This clonotype was seen a few times. The rearrangement links TRBV7-8 to TRBJ2-7, with D uncertain. Germline V gene data show CDR1 as SGHVS and CDR2 as FQNEAQ. The CDR3 is made up of 14 amino acids. The V gene lost 5 bases and the J gene lost 4 bases, with 15 bases spanning the gap. CDR3 sequence reads: CASSERRRFYEQYF. In nucleotides, the CDR3 is TGTGCCAGCAGCGAACGACGACGGTTTTACGAGCAGTACTTC.

The rearrangement joins TRBV6-5 to TRBJ2-5; D is unclear. The germline V and J ends were trimmed by 4 bases and 2 bases, with 14 bases remaining between them. The germline CDR1 and CDR2 sequences are MNHEY and SVGAGI. The CDR3 length is 15 residues. This CDR3 reads CASSSNPRRQETQYF. The CDR3 region has the DNA TGTGCCAGCAGTTCAAACCCCAGGCGGCAAGAGACCCAGTACTTC.

This clonotype turned up a few times. The chain combines TRBV7-3 with TRBJ1-4, with D possibly being TRBD1 (6 bases). Germline V gene lookup returns CDR1 SGHTA and CDR2 FQGTGA. The CDR3 extends over 21 amino acids. V dropped 3 bases and J dropped 4 bases, with 30 bases sitting between them. CDR3 DNA sequence: TGTGCCAGCAGCTTCCCACCCGACAGGCCAAGAAAGGGCCCCAATAATGAAAAACTGTTTTTT. Its protein is CASSFPPDRPRKGPNNEKLFF.

This clonotype was detected only a few times. V usage is TRBV20-1 and J usage is TRBJ1-1, with D possibly matching TRBD1 (5 bases). Trimming took off 0 bases at V and 7 bases at J, with 15 bases between the two ends. Germline V gene lookup returns CDR1 DFQATT and CDR2 SNEGSKA (reference sequence). The length of the CDR3 is 14 residues. DNA for the CDR3: TGCAGTGCTAGAGACTGGAAGGGGTTTGGTGAAGCTTTCTTT. Protein sequence: CSARDWKGFGEAFF.

This sequence joins TRBV28 and TRBJ2-7; D is perhaps TRBD1 or TRBD2 (6 bases each). The V end lost 8 bases, the J end lost 2 bases, and 16 bases lay between the germline ends. There are 14 residues in the CDR3. Germline V gene data show CDR1 as MDHEN and CDR2 as SYDVKM. CDR3 protein: CASGKTGTPYEQYF. The CDR3 coding sequence is TGTGCCAGCGGAAAAACAGGGACTCCCTACGAGCAGTACTTC.

This rearrangement joins TRBV5-6 to TRBJ1-2; D gene unclear. Germline loops: CDR1 SGHDT, CDR2 YYEEEE. The V end lost 0 bases, the J end lost 3 bases, and 6 bases lay between the germline ends. The CDR3 is 13 residues long. DNA of the CDR3: TGTGCCAGCAGCTTGGAAATGGACTATGGCTACACCTTC. Amino acid sequence: CASSLEMDYGYTF.

The chain links TRBV28 to TRBJ2-3; maybe TRBD1 (5 bases). The CDR3 has 12 amino acids. The germline CDR1 and CDR2 sequences are MDHEN and SYDVKM. V shed 5 bases and J shed 6 bases, with 9 bases lying between them. The CDR3 reads CASSTWGDTQYF. DNA for the CDR3: TGTGCCAGCAGTACCTGGGGCGATACGCAGTATTTT.

This clonotype has more than one count but fewer than ten. The chain joins TRBV7-2 to TRBJ2-7; 7 bases match TRBD2. Germline V gene lookup returns CDR1 SGHTA and CDR2 FQGNSA. The V segment lost 5 bases and the J segment 7 bases; nucleotides outside the gene matches: 17. CDR3 length: 16 amino acids. CDR3 residues: CASSPKPTGGRVEQYF. In DNA form, the CDR3 reads TGTGCCAGCAGCCCAAAACCGACTGGCGGGAGAGTTGAGCAGTACTTC.

V usage is TRBV7-8 and J usage is TRBJ2-3; 8 positions match TRBD2. V trimming: 6 bases; J trimming: 4 bases; junction bases outside the gene matches: 15. There are 17 residues in the CDR3. Germline CDR1 reads SGHVS; CDR2 reads FQNEAQ. CDR3 nucleotides: TGTGCCAGCAGGATTGCACTAAGCGGGAGTGGTGCAGATACGCAGTATTTT. Protein: CASRIALSGSGADTQYF. The entire variable domain, with the rest obtained from reference TRBV7-8 and TRBJ2-3, is as follows: GAGVSQSPRYKVAKRGQDVALRCDPISGHVSLFWYQQALGQGPEFLTYFQNEAQLDKSGLPSDRFFAERPEGSVSTLKIQRTQQEDSAVYLCASRIALSGSGADTQYFGPGTRLTVL.

The chain carries TRBV10-3 and TRBJ2-7; D remains unclear. Per the germline V gene, CDR1 is ENHRY and CDR2 is SYGVKD. The CDR3 sequence is 13 residues long. Trimming shortened V by 2 bases and J by 3 bases, and 8 bases separated the two germline ends. The CDR3 DNA reads TGTGCCATCAGTGAGGCCGCCGGCTACGAGCAGTACTTC. Residues: CAISEAAGYEQYF.

This sequence joins TRBV12-3 or TRBV12-4 and TRBJ2-5; TRBD2 matches at 8 bases. V trimming: 5 bases; J trimming: 1 base; junction bases outside the gene matches: 3. The CDR3 is 14 residues long. The CDR3 region is CASSKGLVQETQYF. DNA for the CDR3: TGTGCCAGCAGTAAGGGACTAGTCCAAGAGACCCAGTACTTC.

This clonotype has only a few counts. The chain employs TRBV3-1 and TRBJ2-5; D is possibly TRBD2 (6 bases). V was trimmed by 5 bases and J by 2 bases, leaving 12 bases between them. Germline V gene data show CDR1 as LGHDT and CDR2 as YNNKEL (reference sequence). This CDR3 comprises 14 residues. The CDR3 sequence: CASSYRDLQETQYF. In nucleotides, the CDR3 is TGTGCCAGCAGCTACCGGGACTTACAAGAGACCCAGTACTTC.

The chain is built from TRBV7-9 and TRBJ2-7, with 7 nucleotides matching TRBD2. Trimming at V came to 5 bases and at J to 2 bases, leaving 9 bases not matched to a gene. The CDR3 spans 15 residues. In germline, CDR1 is SEHNR, CDR2 FQNEAQ (reference sequence). CDR3 sequence (DNA): TGTGCCAGCAGCCCCCCCGGGACTAACCCCTACGAGCAGTACTTC. Its protein product is CASSPPGTNPYEQYF.

The CDR3 sequence: CASTEADHGNEQFF. The DNA for the CDR3 is TGTGCCAGCACCGAGGCGGACCACGGGAATGAGCAGTTCTTC. The rearrangement joins TRBV9 to TRBJ2-1; D is undetermined. The V end was cut by 6 bases, the J end by 7 bases, with 17 bases between. The CDR3 spans 14 residues. CDR1 and CDR2 from the germline V gene are SGDLS and YYNGEE.

This clonotype has more than one count but fewer than ten. This chain joins TRBV30 and TRBJ2-7, with 7 nucleotides matching TRBD1. The germline V gene encodes CDR1 GTSNPN and CDR2 SVGIG (reference sequence). This CDR3 is 13 amino acids long. V dropped 6 bases and J dropped 1; count of bases not matched to a gene: 6. CDR3 nucleotides: TGTGCCTGCCAGGGGGAATCATCCTACGAGCAGTACTTC. Translation gives CACQGESSYEQYF. Supplemented by reference TRBV30 and TRBJ2-7, the full variable domain reads SQTIHQWPATLVQPVGSPLSLECTVEGTSNPNLYWYRQAAGRGLQLLFYSVGIGQISSEVPQNLSASRPQDRQFILSSKKLLLSDSGFYLCACQGESSYEQYFGPGTRLTVT.

The V gene is TRBV29-1, the J gene TRBJ2-5, with 7 bases identical to TRBD1. The last part of the DNA fits TRBJ2-7 better; the J call may be wrong. Germline V CDR1 and CDR2: SQVTM, ANQGSEA. This CDR3 contains 12 residues. CDR3 residues: CSVSQGRHEQYF. In DNA, the CDR3 is TGCAGCGTTTCACAGGGGAGACACGAGCAGTACTTC.

This chain links TRBV11-3 with TRBJ2-3; unclear D gene. The germline CDR1 and CDR2 sequences are SGHNT and YENEEA. Trimming left V 5 bases short and J 3 bases short, with 18 bases between. This CDR3 is 16 amino acids long. For the CDR3, the DNA is TGTGCCAGCAGCCCCAGAAGCGAGAGGATTACAGATACGCAGTATTTT. Amino acid sequence: CASSPRSERITDTQYF.